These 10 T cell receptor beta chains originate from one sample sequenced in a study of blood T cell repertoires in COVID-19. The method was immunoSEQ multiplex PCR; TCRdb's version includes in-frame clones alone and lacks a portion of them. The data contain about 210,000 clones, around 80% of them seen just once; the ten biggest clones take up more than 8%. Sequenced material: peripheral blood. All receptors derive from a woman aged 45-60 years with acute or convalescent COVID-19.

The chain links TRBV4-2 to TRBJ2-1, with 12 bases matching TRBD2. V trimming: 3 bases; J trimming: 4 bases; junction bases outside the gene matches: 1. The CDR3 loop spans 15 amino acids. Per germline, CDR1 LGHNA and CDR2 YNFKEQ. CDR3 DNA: TGTGCCAGCAGCCATGGACTAGCGGGATACAATGAGCAGTTCTTC. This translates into CASSHGLAGYNEQFF.

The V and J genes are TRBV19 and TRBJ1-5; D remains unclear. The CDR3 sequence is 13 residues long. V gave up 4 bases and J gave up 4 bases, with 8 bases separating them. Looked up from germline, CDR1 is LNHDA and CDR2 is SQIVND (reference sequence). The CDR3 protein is CASSNKPNQPQHF. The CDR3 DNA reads TGTGCCAGTAGTAATAAGCCAAATCAGCCCCAGCATTTT.

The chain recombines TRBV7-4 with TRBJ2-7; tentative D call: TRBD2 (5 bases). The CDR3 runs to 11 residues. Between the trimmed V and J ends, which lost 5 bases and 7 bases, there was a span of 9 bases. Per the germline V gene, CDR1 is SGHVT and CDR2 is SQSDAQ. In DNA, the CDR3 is TGTGCCAGCAGCCAACCGGGGGAGCAGTACTTC. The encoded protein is CASSQPGEQYF.

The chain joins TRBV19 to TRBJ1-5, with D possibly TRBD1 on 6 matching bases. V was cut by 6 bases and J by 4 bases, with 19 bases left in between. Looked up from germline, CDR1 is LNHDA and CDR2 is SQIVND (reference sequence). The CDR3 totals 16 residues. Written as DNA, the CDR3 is TGTGCCAGTAGGAAGCTTCTACAGGGTCGTAATCAGCCCCAGCATTTT. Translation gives CASRKLLQGRNQPQHF. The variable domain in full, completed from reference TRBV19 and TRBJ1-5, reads DGGITQSPKYLFRKEGQNVTLSCEQNLNHDAMYWYRQDPGQGLRLIYYSQIVNDFQKGDIAEGYSVSREKKESFPLTVTSAQKNPTAFYLCASRKLLQGRNQPQHFGDGTRLSIL.

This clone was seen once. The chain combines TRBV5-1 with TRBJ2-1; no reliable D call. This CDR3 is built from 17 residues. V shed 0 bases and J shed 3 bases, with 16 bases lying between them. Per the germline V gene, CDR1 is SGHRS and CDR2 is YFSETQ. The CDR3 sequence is CASSLVPDGLVYNEQFF. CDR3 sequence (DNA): TGCGCCAGCAGCTTGGTTCCCGACGGCCTAGTCTACAATGAGCAGTTCTTC. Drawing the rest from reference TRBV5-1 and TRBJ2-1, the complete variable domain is KAGVTQTPRYLIKTRGQQVTLSCSPISGHRSVSWYQQTPGQGLQFLFEYFSETQRNKGNFPGRFSGRQFSNSRSEMNVSTLELGDSALYLCASSLVPDGLVYNEQFFGPGTRLTVL.

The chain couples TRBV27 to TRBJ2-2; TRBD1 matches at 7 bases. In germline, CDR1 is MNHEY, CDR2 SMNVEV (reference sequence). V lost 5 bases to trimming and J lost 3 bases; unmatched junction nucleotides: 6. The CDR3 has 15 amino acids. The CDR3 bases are TGTGCCAGCAGTGTTTCACAGGGGTACACCGGGGAGCTGTTTTTT. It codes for CASSVSQGYTGELFF.

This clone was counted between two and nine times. CDR3 nucleotides: TGTGCCACCCGCCTAACGGGATTTGGCAATCAGCCCCAGCATTTT. Its translation is CATRLTGFGNQPQHF. The J gene is TRBJ1-5, the V gene TRBV24-1; D ambiguous. Germline V gene data show CDR1 as KGHDR and CDR2 as SFDVKD. The CDR3 totals 15 residues. V was pared by 9 bases and J by 2 bases, with 16 bases between.

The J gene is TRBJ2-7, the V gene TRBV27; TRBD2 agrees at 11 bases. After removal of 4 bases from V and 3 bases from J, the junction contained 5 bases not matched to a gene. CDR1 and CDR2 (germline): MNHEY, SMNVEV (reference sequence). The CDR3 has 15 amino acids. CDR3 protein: CASSSIAGGDYEQYF. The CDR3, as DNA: TGTGCCAGCAGTTCAATAGCGGGAGGGGACTACGAGCAGTACTTC.

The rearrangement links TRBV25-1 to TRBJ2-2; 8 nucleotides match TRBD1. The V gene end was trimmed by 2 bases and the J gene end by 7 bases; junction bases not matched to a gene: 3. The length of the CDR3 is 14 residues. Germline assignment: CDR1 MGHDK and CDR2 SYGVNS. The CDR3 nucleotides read TGTGCCAGCAGTGAACAGGGGGCCGGCGGGGAGCTGTTTTTT. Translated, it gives CASSEQGAGGELFF.

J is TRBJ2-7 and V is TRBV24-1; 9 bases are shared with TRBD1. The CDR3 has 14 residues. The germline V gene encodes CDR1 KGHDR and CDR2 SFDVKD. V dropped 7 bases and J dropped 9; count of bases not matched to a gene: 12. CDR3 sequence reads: CATSSRQGESRQYF. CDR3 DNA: TGTGCCACCAGCTCTAGACAGGGGGAATCACGGCAGTACTTC.